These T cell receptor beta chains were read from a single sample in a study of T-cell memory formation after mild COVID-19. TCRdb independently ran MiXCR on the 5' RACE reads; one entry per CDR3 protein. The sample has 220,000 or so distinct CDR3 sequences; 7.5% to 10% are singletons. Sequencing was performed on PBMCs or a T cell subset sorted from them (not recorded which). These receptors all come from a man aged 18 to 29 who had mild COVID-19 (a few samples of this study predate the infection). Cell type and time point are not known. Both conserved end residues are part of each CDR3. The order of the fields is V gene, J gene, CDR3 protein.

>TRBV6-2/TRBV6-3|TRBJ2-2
CASNNRADTGELFF
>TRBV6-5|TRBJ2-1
CASSYSDGRDEQFF
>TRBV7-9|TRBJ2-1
CASSHDRGSYNEQFF
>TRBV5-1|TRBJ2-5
CASSLADTSSGETQYF
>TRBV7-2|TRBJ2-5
CASSLSVPQYF
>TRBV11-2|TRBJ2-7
CASSLEGAVRSSYEQYF
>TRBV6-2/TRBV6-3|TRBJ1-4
CASKRATNEKLFF
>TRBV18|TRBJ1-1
CASSPLDLGMNTEAFF
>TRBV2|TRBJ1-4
CASSPIWEKLFF
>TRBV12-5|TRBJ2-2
CASGLSRVGTSTTTGELFF
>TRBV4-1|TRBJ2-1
CASSQGLTSSYNEQFF
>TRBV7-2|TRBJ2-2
CASSLGGGGNTGELFF
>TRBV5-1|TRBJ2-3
CASSFLSGGSTDTQYF
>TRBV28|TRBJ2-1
CATGGTSHNEQFF
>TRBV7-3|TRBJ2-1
CASSFSGGANEQFF
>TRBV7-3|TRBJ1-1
CASSRGGYTEAFF
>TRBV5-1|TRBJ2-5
CASSLGGGLARETQYF
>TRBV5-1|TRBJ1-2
CASSPGPNYGYTF
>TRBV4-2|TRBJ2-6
CASRADFGANVLTF
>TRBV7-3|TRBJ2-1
CASSLNANEQFF
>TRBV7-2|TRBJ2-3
CASSLSDTQYF
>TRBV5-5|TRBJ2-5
CASSLEWGQETQYF
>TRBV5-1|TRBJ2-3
CASSPGLADTQYF
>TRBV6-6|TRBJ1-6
CASSYVWGSYNSPLHF
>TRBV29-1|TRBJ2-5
CSVPGQGGETQYF
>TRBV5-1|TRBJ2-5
CASSGDQETQYF